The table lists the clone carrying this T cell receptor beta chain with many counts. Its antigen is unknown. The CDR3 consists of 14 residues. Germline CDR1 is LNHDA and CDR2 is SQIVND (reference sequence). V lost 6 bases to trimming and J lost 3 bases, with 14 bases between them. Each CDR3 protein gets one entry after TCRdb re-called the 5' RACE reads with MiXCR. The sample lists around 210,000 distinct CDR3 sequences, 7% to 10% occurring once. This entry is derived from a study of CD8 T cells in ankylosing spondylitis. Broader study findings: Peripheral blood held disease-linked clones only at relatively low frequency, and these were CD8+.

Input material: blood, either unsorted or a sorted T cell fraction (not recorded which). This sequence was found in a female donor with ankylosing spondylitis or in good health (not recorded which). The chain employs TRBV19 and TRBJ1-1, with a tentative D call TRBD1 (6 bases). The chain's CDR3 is CASRTGTWDTEAFF. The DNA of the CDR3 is TGTGCCAGTAGGACCGGGACATGGGACACTGAAGCTTTCTTT.